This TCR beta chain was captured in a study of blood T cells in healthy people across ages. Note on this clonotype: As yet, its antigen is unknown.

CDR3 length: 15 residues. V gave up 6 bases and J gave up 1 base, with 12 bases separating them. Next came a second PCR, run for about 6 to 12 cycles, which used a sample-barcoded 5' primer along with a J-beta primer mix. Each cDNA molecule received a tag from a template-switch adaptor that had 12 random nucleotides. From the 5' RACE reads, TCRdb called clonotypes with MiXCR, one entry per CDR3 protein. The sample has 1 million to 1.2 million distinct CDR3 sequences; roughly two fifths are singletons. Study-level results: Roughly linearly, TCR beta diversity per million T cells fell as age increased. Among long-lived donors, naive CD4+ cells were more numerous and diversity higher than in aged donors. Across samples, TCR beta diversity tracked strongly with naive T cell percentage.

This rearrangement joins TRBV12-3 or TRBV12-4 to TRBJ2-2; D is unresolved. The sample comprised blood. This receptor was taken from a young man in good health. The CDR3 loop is CASSPDGKNTGELFF. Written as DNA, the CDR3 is TGTGCCAGCAGCCCGGACGGAAAGAACACCGGGGAGCTGTTTTTT.